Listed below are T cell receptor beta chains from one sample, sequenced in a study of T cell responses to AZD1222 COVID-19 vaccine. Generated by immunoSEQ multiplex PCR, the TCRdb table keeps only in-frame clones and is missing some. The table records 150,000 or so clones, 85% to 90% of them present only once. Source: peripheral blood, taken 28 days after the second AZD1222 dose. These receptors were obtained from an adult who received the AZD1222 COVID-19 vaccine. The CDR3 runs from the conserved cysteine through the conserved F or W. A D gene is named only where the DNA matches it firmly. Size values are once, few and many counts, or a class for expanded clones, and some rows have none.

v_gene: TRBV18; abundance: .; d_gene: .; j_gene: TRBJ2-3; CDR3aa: CASSPVGIPDTQYF; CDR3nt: TGTGCCAGCTCACCAGTTGGGATTCCAGATACGCAGTATTTT
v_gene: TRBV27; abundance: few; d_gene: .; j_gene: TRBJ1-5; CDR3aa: CASSLSPPRGASNQPQHF; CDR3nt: TGTGCCAGCAGTTTATCCCCCCCCCGGGGGGCTAGCAATCAGCCCCAGCATTTT
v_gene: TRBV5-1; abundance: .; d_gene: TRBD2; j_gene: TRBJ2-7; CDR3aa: CASTPGGGYEQYF; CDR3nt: TGCGCCAGCACGCCGGGGGGAGGCTACGAGCAGTACTTC
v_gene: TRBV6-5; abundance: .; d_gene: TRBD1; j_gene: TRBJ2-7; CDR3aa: CASSRDRGRYEQYF; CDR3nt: TGTGCCAGCAGTCGGGACAGGGGCAGATACGAGCAGTACTTC
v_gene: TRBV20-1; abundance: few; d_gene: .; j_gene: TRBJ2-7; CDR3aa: CSASGSYEQYF; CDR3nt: TGCAGTGCTAGCGGCTCCTACGAGCAGTACTTC
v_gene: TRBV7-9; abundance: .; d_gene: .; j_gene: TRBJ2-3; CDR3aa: CASGPLGTDTQYF; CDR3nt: TGTGCCAGCGGGCCTTTAGGAACAGATACGCAGTATTTT
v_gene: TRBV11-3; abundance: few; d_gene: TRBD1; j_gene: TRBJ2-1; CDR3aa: CASSLGQGGGNEQFF; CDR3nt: TGTGCCAGCAGCTTAGGACAGGGGGGAGGTAATGAGCAGTTCTTC
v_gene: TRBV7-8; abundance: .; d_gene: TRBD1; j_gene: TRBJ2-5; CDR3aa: CASSSGRDRSETQYF; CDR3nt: TGTGCCAGCAGCTCTGGCCGGGACAGATCTGAGACCCAGTACTTC
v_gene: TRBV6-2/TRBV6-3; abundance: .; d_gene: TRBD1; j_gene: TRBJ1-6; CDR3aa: CASSDTGVGNSPLHF; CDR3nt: TGTGCCAGCAGCGATACAGGGGTCGGCAATTCACCCCTCCACTTT
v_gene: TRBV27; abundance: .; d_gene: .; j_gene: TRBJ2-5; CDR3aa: CASSLAGVGQETQYF; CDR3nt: TGTGCCAGCAGTTTGGCAGGGGTGGGACAAGAGACCCAGTACTTC
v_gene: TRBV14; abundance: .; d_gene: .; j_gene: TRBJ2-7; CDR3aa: CASSRTDLYEQYF; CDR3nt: TGTGCCAGCAGCCGGACGGATCTCTACGAGCAGTACTTC
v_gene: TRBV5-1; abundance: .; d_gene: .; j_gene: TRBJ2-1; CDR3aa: CASSSLTDNEQFF; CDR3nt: TGCGCCAGCAGCTCTCTGACAGACAATGAGCAGTTCTTC
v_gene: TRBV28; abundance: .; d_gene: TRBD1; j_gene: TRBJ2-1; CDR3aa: CASSPGTGGYNEQFF; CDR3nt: TGTGCCAGCAGCCCTGGGACAGGGGGCTACAATGAGCAGTTCTTC
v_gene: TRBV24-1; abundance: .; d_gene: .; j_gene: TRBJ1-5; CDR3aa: CATSDLKGPNNQPQHF; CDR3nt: TGTGCCACCAGTGATTTAAAGGGCCCGAACAATCAGCCCCAGCATTTT
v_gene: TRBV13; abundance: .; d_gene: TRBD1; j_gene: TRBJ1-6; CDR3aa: CASSAGQGQGSPLHF; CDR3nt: TGTGCCAGCAGCGCGGGACAGGGGCAGGGGTCACCCCTCCACTTT
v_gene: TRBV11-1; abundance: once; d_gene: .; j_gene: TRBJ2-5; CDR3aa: CASSLYRGTSQETQYF; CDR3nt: TGTGCCAGCAGCTTATATAGGGGGACCAGCCAAGAGACCCAGTACTTC
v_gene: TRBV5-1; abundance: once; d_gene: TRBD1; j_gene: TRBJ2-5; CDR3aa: CASTGQGATETQYF; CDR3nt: TGCGCCAGCACAGGACAGGGGGCTACGGAGACCCAGTACTTC
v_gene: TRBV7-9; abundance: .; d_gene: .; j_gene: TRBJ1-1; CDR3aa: CASGTDGNTEAFF; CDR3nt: TGTGCCAGCGGAACAGACGGGAACACTGAAGCTTTCTTT
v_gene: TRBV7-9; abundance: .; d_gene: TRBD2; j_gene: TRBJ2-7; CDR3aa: CATRASGRGEQYF; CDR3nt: TGTGCGACCAGGGCTAGCGGGAGAGGGGAGCAGTACTTC
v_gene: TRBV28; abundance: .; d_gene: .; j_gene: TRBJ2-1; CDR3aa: CASSPVWGQAGYEQFF; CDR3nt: TGTGCCAGCAGTCCCGTTTGGGGTCAGGCTGGGTATGAGCAGTTCTTC
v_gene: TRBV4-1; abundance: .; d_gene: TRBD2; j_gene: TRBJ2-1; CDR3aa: CASSQGSPSGRKFF; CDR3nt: TGCGCCAGCAGCCAAGGCTCCCCTAGCGGCCGAAAGTTCTTC
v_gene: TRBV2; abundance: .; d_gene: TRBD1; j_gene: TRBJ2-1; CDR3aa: CASEGAPQDEQFF; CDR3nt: TGTGCAAGCGAGGGGGCACCCCAAGATGAGCAGTTCTTC
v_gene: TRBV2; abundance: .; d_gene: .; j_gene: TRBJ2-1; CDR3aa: CASKPGGNEQFF; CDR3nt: TGTGCCAGCAAGCCTGGGGGGAATGAGCAGTTCTTC
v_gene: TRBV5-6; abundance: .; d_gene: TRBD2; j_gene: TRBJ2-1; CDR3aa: CASSLGGRSDGRVF; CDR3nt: TGTGCCAGCAGCTTGGGCGGAAGGTCTGACGGGAGGGTCTTC
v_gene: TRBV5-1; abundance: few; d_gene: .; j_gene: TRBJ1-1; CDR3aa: CASSFGDTTAEAFF; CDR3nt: TGCGCCAGCAGCTTTGGGGACACGACCGCTGAAGCTTTCTTT
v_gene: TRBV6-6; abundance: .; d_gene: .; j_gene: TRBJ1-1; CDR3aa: CASSRLNTEAFF; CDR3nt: TGTGCCAGCAGTCGTTTGAACACTGAAGCTTTCTTT
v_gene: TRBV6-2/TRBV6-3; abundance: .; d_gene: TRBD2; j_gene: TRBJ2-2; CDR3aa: CASSYTLLAGGQTGELFF; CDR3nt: TGTGCCAGCAGTTACACCCTACTAGCGGGAGGGCAAACCGGGGAGCTGTTTTTT
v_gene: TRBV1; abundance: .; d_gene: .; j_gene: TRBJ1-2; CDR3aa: CTSSPPLDGYTF; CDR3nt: TGCACCAGCAGCCCCCCTTTGGATGGCTACACCTTC
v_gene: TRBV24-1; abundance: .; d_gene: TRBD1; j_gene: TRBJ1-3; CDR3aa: CATSVCDLDRGIGNTIYF; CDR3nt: TGTGCCACCAGTGTGTGTGACCTGGACAGGGGCATTGGAAACACCATATATTTT
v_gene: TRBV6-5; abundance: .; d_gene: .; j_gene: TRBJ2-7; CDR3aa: CASSSGVTYEQYF; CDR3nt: TGTGCCAGCAGTTCCGGGGTTACCTACGAGCAGTACTTC
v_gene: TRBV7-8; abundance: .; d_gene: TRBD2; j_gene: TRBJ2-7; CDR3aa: CASSRQSGGSGRWEQYF; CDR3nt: TGTGCCAGCAGCCGCCAATCGGGGGGTAGCGGGAGATGGGAGCAGTACTTC
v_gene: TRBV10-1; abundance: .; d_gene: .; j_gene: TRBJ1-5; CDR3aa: CAGQQLNQPQHF; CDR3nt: TGCGCCGGCCAACAGCTAAATCAGCCCCAGCATTTT
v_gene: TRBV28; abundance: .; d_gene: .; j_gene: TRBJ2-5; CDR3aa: CASSLLGLAGSGSVKGETQYF; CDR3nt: TGTGCCAGCAGTTTATTAGGGCTAGCCGGCTCCGGTTCGGTGAAGGGGGAGACCCAGTACTTC
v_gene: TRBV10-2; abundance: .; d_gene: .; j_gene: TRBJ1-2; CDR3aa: CASSEGTGYYGYTF; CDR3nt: TGCGCCAGCAGTGAGGGTACAGGCTACTATGGCTACACCTTC
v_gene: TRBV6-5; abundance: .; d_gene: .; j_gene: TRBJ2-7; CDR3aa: CASSYLGDEQYF; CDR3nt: TGTGCCAGCAGTTACTTGGGGGACGAGCAGTACTTC
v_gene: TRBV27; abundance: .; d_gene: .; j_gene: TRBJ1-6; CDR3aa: CASSLIQVNSPLHF; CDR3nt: TGTGCCAGCAGTTTAATACAGGTTAATTCACCCCTCCACTTT
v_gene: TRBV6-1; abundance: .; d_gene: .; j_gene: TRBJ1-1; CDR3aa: CASLPPGTANTEAFF; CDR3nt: TGTGCCAGCCTCCCACCGGGAACAGCAAACACTGAAGCTTTCTTT
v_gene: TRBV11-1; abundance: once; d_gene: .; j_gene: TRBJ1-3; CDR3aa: CASSRTRVSGNTIYF; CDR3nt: TGTGCCAGCAGCCGCACAAGGGTATCTGGAAACACCATATATTTT
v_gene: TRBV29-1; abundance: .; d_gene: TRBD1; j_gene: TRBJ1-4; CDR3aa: CSARGGLNEKLFF; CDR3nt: TGCAGCGCCAGAGGGGGCCTCAATGAAAAACTGTTTTTT
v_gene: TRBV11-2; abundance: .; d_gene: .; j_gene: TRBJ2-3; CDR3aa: CASSLKYKDTQYF; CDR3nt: TGTGCCAGCAGCTTAAAGTATAAGGATACGCAGTATTTT
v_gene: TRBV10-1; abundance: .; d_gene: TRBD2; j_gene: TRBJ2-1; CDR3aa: CASSDLGAGGPQFF; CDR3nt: TGCGCCAGCAGTGATCTAGGAGCGGGAGGGCCTCAGTTCTTC
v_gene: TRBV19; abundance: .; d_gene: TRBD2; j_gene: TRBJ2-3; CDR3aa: CASSMGGLPYTDTQYF; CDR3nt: TGTGCCAGTAGTATGGGGGGACTACCATACACAGATACGCAGTATTTT
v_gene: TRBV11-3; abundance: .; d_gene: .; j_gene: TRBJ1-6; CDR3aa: CASSLRHRSYNSPLHF; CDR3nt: TGTGCCAGCAGCTTAAGGCATAGATCCTATAATTCACCCCTCCACTTT
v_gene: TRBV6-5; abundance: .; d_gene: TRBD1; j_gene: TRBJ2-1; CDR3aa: CASSYGRRTGLNEQFF; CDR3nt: TGTGCCAGCAGTTACGGGCGCCGGACAGGTCTAAATGAGCAGTTCTTC
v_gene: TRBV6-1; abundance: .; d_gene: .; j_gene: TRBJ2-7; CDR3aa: CASSSAGHGEQYF; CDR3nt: TGTGCCAGCAGTTCTGCGGGACATGGGGAGCAGTACTTC
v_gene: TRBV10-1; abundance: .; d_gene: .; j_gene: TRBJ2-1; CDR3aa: CASRLGQGGPHNEQFF; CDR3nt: TGCGCCAGCAGGTTGGGGCAGGGTGGTCCCCACAATGAGCAGTTCTTC
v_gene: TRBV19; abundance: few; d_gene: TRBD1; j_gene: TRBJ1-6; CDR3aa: CACKPGQGGSPLHF; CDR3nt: TGTGCCTGTAAACCGGGACAGGGAGGTTCACCCCTCCACTTT
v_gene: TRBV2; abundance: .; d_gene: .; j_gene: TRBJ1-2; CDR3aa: CASSEYPGQDNYGYTF; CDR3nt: TGTGCCAGCAGTGAATACCCAGGCCAGGATAACTATGGCTACACCTTC
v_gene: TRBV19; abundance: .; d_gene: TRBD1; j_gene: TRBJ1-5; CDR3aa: CASSGTGLGNQPQHF; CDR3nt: TGTGCCAGTTCTGGGACAGGGTTAGGTAATCAGCCCCAGCATTTT